The 6 T cell receptor beta chains listed next were all sequenced from one sample in a study of Ad26.COV2.S vaccination and SARS-CoV-2 variants. Assay used: immunoSEQ multiplex PCR; TCRdb lists only in-frame clones, some missing. The sample consists of roughly 420,000 clones, nearly 90% of them appearing once. Noted treatment: around 19 received Ad26.COV2.S at low or high dose, single or two shots; a few received placebo; per-sample allocation not given. Samples analyzed were those drawn on day 63 after the first vaccine or placebo injection. The sequenced sample was peripheral blood, obtained in a trial of Ad26.COV2.S vaccine versus placebo. These receptors were taken from a person between 18 and 60 years old who received the Ad26.COV2.S COVID-19 vaccine or a placebo.

This clone was seen only a few times. The chain joins TRBV6-2 or TRBV6-3 to TRBJ2-7; the D is unclear. Germline lookup yields CDR1 MNHEY and CDR2 SVGEGT. The CDR3 runs to 12 residues. The V gene lost 4 bases and the J gene lost 4 bases, with 8 bases spanning the gap. The CDR3 reads CASSSLQYEQYV. Here the CDR3 DNA reads TGTGCCAGCAGTTCCCTCCAATACGAGCAGTACGTC.

The chain is built from TRBV4-3 and TRBJ1-1; 7 nucleotides line up with TRBD1. With V trimmed by 0 bases and J by 3 bases, 4 bases remained unmatched. The CDR3 sequence is 15 residues long. Germline lookup yields CDR1 LGHNA and CDR2 YSLEER. CDR3 bases: TGCGCCAGCAGCCAAGAACCCAGGGGGGACACTGAAGCTTTCTTT. This translates into CASSQEPRGDTEAFF.

The chain joins TRBV2 to TRBJ2-2, with 7 bases lining up with TRBD1. The CDR3 has 15 residues. Unmatched junction bases numbered 11, after V lost 10 bases and J lost 3 bases. The germline V gene has CDR1 SNHLY and CDR2 FYNNEI. CDR3 protein: CATGLGQGDTGELFF. The CDR3 DNA is TGTGCCACTGGTCTGGGGCAGGGGGACACCGGGGAGCTGTTTTTT.

V and J are TRBV20-1 and TRBJ2-1; maybe TRBD2 (6 bases). The CDR3 is 11 amino acids. Trimming removed 3 bases from V and 14 bases from J, with 14 bases in between. Germline V gene data show CDR1 as DFQATT and CDR2 as SNEGSKA (reference sequence). The CDR3 nucleotides are TGCAGTGCTAGTCTAGGAGGGGAGGAGTTCTTC. It yields the protein CSASLGGEEFF.

The V and J genes are TRBV7-8 and TRBJ2-3; 8 positions match TRBD2. Germline loops: CDR1 SGHVS, CDR2 FQNEAQ. Germline trimming cut 6 bases from V and 2 bases from J; bases unmatched to any gene: 10. CDR3 size: 16 residues. The CDR3 sequence is CASSFHIAGTTDTQYF. The CDR3 nucleotides read TGTGCCAGCAGTTTTCATATAGCGGGGACCACAGATACGCAGTATTTT.

This sequence joins TRBV19 and TRBJ2-6; 12 positions match TRBD2. With 1 base clipped from V and 1 base from J, the junction kept 8 bases outside the gene matches. The CDR3 sequence is 20 residues long. Per germline, CDR1 LNHDA and CDR2 SQIVND (reference sequence). CDR3 sequence: CASSIVFGTSGGSGANVLTF. The CDR3 DNA reads as TGTGCCAGTAGTATAGTCTTTGGAACTAGCGGGGGGTCTGGGGCCAACGTCCTGACTTTC.